This T cell receptor (beta chain) was retrieved from a study of shared clonotypes between healthy human individuals. Study-wide results and limits: Among non-shared clonotypes, generation probabilities were lower than among those shared by all four donors.

Assay used: immunoSEQ multiplex PCR; TCRdb lists only in-frame clones, some missing. The profile shows 2.3 million or so clones, more than 85% of them singletons. After removal of 5 bases from V and 4 bases from J, the junction contained 5 bases not matched to a gene. The CDR3 runs 14 residues. Germline CDR1 is SSHAT and CDR2 is FNYEAQ (reference sequence). A word on this clone: Its target is unknown.

This sequence joins TRBV7-7 and TRBJ2-5, with TRBD1 matching over 9 bases. The sample consisted of naive CD4+ T cells from PBMCs. The subset here: CD45RA+ positively selected. The origin of this receptor is a man between 18 and 29 years old in good health. Some clones in this sample may be carry-over from other donors' samples. Here the CDR3 DNA reads TGTGCCAGCAGCCCCCGGACAGGGGTAGAGACCCAGTACTTC. Its protein is CASSPRTGVETQYF.